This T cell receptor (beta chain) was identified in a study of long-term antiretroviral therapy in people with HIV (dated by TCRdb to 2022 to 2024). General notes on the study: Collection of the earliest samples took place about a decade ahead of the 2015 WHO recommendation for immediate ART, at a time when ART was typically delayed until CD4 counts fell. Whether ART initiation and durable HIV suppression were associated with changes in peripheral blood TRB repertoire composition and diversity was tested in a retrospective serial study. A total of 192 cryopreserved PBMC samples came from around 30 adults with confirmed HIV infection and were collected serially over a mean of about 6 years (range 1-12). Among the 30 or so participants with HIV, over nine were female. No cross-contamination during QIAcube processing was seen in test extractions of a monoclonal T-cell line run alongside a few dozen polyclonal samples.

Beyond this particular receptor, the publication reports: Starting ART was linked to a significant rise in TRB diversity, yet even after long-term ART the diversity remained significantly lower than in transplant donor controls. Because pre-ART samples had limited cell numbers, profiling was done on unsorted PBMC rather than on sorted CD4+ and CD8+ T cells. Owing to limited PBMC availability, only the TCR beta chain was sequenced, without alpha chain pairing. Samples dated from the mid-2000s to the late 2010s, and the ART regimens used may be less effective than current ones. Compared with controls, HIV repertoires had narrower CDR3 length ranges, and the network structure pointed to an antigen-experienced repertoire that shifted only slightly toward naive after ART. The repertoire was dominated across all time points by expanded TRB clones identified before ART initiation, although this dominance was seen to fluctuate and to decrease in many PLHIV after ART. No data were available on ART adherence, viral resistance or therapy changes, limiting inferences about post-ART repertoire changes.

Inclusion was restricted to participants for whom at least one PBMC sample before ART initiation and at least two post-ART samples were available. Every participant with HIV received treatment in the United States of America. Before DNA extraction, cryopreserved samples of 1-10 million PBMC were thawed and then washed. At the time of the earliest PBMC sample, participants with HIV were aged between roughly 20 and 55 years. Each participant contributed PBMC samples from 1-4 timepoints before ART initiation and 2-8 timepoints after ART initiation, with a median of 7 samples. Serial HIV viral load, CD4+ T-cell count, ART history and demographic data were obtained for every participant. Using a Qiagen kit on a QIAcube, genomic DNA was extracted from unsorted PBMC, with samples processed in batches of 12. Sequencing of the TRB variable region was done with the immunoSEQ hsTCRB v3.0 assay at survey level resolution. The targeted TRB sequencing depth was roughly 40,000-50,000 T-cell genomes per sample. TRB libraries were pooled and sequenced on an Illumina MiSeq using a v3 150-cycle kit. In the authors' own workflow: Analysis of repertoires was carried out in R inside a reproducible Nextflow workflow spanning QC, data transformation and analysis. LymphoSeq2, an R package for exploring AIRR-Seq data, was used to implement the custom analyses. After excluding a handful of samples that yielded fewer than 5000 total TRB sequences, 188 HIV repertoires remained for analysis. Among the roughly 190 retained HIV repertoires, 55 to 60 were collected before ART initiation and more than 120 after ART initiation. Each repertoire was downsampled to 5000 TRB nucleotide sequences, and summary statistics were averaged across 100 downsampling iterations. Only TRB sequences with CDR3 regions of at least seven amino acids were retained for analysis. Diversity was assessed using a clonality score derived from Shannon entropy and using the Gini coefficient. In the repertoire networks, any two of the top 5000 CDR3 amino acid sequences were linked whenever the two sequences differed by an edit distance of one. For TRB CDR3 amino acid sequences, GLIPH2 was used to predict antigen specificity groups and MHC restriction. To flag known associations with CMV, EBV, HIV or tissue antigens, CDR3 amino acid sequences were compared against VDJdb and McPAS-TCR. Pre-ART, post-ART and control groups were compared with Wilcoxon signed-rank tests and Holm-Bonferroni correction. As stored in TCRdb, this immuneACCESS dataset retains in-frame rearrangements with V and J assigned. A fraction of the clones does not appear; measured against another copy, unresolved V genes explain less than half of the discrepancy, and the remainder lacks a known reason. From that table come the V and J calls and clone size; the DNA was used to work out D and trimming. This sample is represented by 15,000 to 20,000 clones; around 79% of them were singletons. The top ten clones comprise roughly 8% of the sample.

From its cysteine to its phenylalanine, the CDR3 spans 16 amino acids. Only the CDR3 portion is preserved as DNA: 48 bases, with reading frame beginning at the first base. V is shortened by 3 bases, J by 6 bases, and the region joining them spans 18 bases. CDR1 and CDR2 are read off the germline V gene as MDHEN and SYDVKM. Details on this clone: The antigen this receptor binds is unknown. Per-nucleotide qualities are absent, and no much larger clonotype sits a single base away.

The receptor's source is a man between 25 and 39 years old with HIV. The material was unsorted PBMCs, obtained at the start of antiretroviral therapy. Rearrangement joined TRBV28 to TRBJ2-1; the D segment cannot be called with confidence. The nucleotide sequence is TGTGCCAGCAGTTTCCTCCTGGAGTCTATCGGCAATGAGCAGTTCTTC. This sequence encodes CASSFLLESIGNEQFF.